The clone carrying this T cell receptor (beta chain) came up a few times. Its antigen is undetermined. Between the trimmed V and J ends, which lost 1 base and 5 bases, there was a span of 22 bases. Germline V lookup: CDR1 LGHDT, CDR2 YNNKEL (reference sequence). The CDR3 runs 18 residues. Preparation of the TCRbeta library involved a method that used unique molecular identifiers. TCRdb fed the PCR reads into MiXCR, producing one record per CDR3 protein. The sample holds approximately 500,000 distinct CDR3 sequences; 10% to 13% are singletons and the top ten take 2% to 2.5%. This sample is part of a study of T-cell reconstitution after alpha-beta-depleted transplantation in children. Study outcomes and limitations: When one year had passed after transplant, most T-cell counts and diversity came from newly produced T cells. Reports say that about two months after transplant, the alpha-beta T cells came out of several hundred graft clones that had expanded. It was surviving recipient T cells and thymic progenitors that gave some patients high TCRbeta diversity at day 60.

The clonotype was recovered from a child aged 2-15 years with inherited bone marrow failure, due to receive a stem cell transplant. The input for sequencing was PBMCs, taken before TCRalphabeta/CD19-depleted stem cell transplant. This rearrangement joins TRBV3-1 to TRBJ2-3; tentative D call: TRBD2 (7 bases). The CDR3 DNA follows: TGTGCCAGCAGCCAAGGAGGGGGGAGGGCCGAGTATGGAGATACGCAGTATTTT. Translating gives CASSQGGGRAEYGDTQYF.